This T cell receptor (beta chain) was identified during a study of cytomegalovirus exposure and HLA in healthy donors. As concerns this clone: Its cognate antigen is unknown.

PCR used 60 Vbeta primers and 13 Jbeta primers. Data came from immunoSEQ multiplex PCR; TCRdb stores just in-frame clones and leaves some out. Among under 150,000 clones listed, about 82% were seen once. Study-level findings and limits: An analysis done earlier found most TCR beta V segments productive about 87% or about 30% of the time. CMV antigen specificity of three CMV-associated chains was confirmed in vitro. A later analysis found common viral pathogens apparently linked to several of the most significant clusters.

The source of this sequence is a boy between 10 and 17 years old in good health and CMV-seronegative. What was sequenced was PBMCs.

The CDR3 region has the DNA TGTGCCAGCAGACTGGGACTAGCGGGATACAATGAGCAGTTCTTC. It is translated as CASRLGLAGYNEQFF. The chain is built from TRBV7-9 and TRBJ2-1; 13 bases agree with TRBD2. The germline V gene has CDR1 SEHNR and CDR2 FQNEAQ (reference sequence). The V gene end was trimmed by 6 bases and the J gene end by 4 bases; junction bases not matched to a gene: 3. This CDR3 region has 15 residues.